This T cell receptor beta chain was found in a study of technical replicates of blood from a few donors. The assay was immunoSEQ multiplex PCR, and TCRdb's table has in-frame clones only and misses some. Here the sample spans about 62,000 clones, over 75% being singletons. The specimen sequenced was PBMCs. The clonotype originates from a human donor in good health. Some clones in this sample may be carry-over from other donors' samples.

The CDR3 nucleotides are TGTGCCAGCAGCCCACGACTAGCGGGGACCTACAATGAGCAGTTCTTC. It encodes CASSPRLAGTYNEQFF. The genes are TRBV4-2 and TRBJ2-1; 11 bases are shared with TRBD2. Germline CDR1 is LGHNA and CDR2 is YNFKEQ. J was trimmed by 2 bases and V by 4 bases; bases with no gene match: 4. This CDR3 region has 16 residues.